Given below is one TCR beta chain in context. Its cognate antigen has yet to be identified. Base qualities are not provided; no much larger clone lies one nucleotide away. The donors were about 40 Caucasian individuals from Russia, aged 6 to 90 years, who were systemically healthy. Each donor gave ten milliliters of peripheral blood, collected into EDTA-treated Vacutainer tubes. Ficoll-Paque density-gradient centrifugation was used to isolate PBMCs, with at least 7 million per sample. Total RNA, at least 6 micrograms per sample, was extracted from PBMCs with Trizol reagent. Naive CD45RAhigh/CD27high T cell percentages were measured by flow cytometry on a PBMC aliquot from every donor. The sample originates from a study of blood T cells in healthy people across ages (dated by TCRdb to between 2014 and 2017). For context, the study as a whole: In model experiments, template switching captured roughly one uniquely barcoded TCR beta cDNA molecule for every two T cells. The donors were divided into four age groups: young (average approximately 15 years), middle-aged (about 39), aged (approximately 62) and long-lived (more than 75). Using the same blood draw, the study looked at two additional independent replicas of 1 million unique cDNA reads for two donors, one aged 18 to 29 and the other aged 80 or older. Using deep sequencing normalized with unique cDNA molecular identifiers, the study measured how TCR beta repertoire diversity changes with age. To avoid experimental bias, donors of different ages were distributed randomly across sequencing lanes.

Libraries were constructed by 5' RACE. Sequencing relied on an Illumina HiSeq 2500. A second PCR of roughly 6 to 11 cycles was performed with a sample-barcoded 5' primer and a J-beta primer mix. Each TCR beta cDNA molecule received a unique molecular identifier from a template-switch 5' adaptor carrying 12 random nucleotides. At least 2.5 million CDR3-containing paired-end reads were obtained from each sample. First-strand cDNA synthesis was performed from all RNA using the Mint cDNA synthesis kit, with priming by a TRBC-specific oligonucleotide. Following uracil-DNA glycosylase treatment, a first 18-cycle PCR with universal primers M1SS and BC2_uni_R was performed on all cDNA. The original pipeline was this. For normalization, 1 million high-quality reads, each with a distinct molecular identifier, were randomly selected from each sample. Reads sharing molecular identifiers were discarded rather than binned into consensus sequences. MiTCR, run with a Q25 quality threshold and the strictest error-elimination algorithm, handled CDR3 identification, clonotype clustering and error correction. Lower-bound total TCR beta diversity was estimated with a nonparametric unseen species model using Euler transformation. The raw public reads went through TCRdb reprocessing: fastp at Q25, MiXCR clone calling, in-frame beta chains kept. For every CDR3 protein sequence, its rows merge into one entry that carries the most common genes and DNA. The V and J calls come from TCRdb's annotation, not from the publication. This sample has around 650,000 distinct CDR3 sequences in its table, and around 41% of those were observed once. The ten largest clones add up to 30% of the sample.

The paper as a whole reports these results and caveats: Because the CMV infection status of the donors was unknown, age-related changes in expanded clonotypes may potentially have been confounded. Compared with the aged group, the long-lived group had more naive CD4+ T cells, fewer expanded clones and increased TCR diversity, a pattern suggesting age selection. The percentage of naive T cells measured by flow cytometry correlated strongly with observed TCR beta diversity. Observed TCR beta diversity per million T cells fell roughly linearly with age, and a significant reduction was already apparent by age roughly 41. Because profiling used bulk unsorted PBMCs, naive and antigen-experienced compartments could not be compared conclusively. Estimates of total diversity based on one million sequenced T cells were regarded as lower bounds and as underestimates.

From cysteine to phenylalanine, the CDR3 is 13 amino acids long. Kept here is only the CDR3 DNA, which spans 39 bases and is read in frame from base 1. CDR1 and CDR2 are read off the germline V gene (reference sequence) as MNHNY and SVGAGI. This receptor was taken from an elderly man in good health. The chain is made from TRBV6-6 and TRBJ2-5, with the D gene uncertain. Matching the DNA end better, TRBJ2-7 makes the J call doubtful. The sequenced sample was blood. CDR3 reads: CASSWLEKYEQYF. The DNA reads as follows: TGTGCCAGCAGTTGGTTAGAGAAATACGAGCAGTACTTC.